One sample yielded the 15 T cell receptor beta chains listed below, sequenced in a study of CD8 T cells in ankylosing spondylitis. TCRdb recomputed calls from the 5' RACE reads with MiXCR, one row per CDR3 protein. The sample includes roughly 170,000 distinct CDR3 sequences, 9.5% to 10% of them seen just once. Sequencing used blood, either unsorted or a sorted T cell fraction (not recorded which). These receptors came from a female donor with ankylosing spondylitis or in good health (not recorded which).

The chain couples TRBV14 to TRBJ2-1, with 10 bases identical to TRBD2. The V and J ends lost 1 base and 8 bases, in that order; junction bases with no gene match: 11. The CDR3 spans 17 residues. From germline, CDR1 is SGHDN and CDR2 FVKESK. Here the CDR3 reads CASSQGLAGVHWYEQFF. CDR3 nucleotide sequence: TGTGCCAGCAGCCAAGGTCTAGCGGGAGTTCACTGGTATGAGCAGTTCTTC.

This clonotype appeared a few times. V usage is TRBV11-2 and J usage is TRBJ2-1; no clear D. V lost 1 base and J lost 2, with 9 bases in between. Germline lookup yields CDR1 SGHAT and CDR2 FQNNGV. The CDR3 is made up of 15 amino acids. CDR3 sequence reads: CASSLGRPTYNEQFF. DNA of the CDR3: TGTGCCAGCAGCTTAGGCAGACCCACCTACAATGAGCAGTTCTTC.

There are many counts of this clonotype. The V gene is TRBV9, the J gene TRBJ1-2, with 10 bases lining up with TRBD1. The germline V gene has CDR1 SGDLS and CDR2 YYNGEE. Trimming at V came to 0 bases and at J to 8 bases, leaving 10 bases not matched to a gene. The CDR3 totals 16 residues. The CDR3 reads CASSVGDQGQGYGYTF. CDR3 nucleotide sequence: TGTGCCAGCAGCGTAGGAGACCAGGGACAGGGGTACGGCTACACCTTC.

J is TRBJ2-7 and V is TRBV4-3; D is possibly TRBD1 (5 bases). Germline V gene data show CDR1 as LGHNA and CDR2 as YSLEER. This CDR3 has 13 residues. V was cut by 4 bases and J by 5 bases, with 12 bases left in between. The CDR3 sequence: CASSRAQGNEQYF. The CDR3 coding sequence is TGCGCCAGCAGCCGAGCTCAGGGCAACGAGCAGTACTTC.

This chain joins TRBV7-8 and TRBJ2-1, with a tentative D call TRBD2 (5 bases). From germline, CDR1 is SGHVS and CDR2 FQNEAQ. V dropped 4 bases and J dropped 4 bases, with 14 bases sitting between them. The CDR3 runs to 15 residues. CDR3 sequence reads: CASSSDSGVYNEQFF. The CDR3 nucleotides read TGTGCCAGCAGCTCGGACTCTGGGGTTTACAATGAGCAGTTCTTC.

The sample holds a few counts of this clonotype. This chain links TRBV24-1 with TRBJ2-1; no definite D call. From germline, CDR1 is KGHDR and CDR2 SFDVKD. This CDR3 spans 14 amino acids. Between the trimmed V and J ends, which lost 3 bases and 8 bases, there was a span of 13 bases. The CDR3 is CATSDTFRSDEQFF. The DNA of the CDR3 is TGTGCCACCAGTGATACCTTTAGGTCCGATGAGCAGTTCTTC.

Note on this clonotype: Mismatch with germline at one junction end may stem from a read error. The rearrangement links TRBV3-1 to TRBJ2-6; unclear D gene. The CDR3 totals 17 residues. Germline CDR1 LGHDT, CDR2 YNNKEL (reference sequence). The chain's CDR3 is CATSQTVVYSGANVLTF. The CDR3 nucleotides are TGTGCCACCAGCCAAACAGTGGTTTACTCTGGGGCCAACGTCCTGACTTTC.

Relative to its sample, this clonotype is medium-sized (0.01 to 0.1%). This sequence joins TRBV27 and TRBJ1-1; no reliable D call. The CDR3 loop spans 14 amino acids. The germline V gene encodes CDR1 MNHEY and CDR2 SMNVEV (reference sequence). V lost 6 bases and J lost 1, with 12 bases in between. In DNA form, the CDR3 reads TGTGCCAGCAGGTGGGGAATTGGGAACACTGAAGCTTTCTTT. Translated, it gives CASRWGIGNTEAFF.

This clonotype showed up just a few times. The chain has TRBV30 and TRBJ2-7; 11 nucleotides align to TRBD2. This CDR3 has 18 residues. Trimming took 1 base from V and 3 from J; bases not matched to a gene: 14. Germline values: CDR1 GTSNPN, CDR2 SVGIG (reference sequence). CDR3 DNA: TGTGCCTGGAGTGCACCCGCAATTAGCGGGAGGGCCGGCTACGAGCAGTACTTC. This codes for CAWSAPAISGRAGYEQYF. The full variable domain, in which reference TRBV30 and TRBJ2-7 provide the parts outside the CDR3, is SQTIHQWPATLVQPVGSPLSLECTVEGTSNPNLYWYRQAAGRGLQLLFYSVGIGQISSEVPQNLSASRPQDRQFILSSKKLLLSDSGFYLCAWSAPAISGRAGYEQYFGPGTRLTVT.

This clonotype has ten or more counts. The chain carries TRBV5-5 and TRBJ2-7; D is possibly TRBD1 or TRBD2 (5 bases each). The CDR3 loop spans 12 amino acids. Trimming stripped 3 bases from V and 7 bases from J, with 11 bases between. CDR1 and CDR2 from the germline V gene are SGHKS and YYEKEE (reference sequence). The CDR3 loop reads CASSSGSWEQYF. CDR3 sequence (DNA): TGTGCCAGCAGCTCAGGGAGTTGGGAGCAGTACTTC.

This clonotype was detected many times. CDR3 residues: CASSLAPQSHEQYF. CDR3 in DNA: TGTGCCAGCAGCTTAGCGCCGCAGTCCCACGAGCAGTACTTC. The rearrangement links TRBV7-9 to TRBJ2-7, with no clear D. The V gene's germline CDR1 is SEHNR and CDR2 FQNEAQ (reference sequence). The CDR3 has 14 residues. V lost 0 bases, J lost 5 bases, and 11 bases lay in between.

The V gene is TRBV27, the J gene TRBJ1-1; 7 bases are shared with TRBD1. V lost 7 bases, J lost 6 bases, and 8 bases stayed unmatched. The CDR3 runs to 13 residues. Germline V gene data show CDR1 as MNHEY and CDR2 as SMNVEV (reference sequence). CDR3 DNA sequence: TGTGCCAGCAAGTTGCACGGGACAGCTGAAGCTTTCTTT. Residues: CASKLHGTAEAFF.

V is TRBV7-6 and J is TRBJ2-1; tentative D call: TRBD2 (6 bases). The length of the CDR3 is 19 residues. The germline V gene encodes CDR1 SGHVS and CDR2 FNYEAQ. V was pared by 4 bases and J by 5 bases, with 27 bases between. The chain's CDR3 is CASSSASTTPWRGDNEQFF. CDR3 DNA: TGTGCCAGCAGCTCCGCCTCCACGACTCCATGGAGGGGAGACAATGAGCAGTTCTTC. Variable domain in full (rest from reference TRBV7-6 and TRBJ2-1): GAGVSQSPRYKVTKRGQDVALRCDPISGHVSLYWYRQALGQGPEFLTYFNYEAQQDKSGLPNDRFSAERPEGSISTLTIQRTEQRDSAMYRCASSSASTTPWRGDNEQFFGPGTRLTVL.

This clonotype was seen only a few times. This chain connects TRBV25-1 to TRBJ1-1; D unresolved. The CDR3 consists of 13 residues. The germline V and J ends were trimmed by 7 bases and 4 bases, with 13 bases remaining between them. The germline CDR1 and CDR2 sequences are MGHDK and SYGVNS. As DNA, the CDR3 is TGTGCCAGCAAAATTGGGCGGGGCACTGAAGCTTTCTTT. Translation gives CASKIGRGTEAFF.

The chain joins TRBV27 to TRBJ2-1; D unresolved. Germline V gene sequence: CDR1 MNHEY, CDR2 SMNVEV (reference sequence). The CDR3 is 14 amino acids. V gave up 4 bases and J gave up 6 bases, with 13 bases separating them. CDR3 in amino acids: CASSYSPTSNEQFF. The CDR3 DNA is TGTGCCAGCAGTTATAGCCCGACCTCCAATGAGCAGTTCTTC.